What follows is one T cell receptor beta chain and its context. The target of this receptor is not known. Base qualities were left out, and no much larger clone turns up one base away. The sample originates from a study of T cell changes during pregnancy in multiple sclerosis (dated by TCRdb to about 2019). With respect to the entire study: The study looked at changes in the T cell repertoire across pregnancy in women with multiple sclerosis.

Based on the germline V gene, the CDR1 and CDR2 sequences are SGHDN and FVKESK. The CDR3 runs 15 amino acids, cysteine and phenylalanine included. Only CDR3 DNA is held: 45 bases, read in frame from base 1. V and J are truncated by 0 bases and 1 base respectively, leaving an intervening sequence of 8 bases. Receptor amplification or capture employed the immunoSEQ multiplex PCR assay. This immuneACCESS table, as held by TCRdb, lists in-frame sequences with V and J called but not all clones. Of the missing ones, under half trace to an unresolved V gene in checked studies; the others have no known cause. The table for this sample lists tens of thousands of clones; approximately 90% of them were counted only once. 0.95% of the sample is held by the ten biggest clonotypes.

The chain joins TRBV14 to TRBJ2-3; TRBD1 could be the D gene, as 5 bases match. This sample comprised peripheral blood, obtained before pregnancy. The sequence came from a female donor with multiple sclerosis, enrolled in a pregnancy study. For the CDR3, the sequence is CASSQDLGRTDTQYF. The DNA sequence is as follows: TGTGCCAGCAGCCAAGATTTGGGGCGCACAGATACGCAGTATTTT.